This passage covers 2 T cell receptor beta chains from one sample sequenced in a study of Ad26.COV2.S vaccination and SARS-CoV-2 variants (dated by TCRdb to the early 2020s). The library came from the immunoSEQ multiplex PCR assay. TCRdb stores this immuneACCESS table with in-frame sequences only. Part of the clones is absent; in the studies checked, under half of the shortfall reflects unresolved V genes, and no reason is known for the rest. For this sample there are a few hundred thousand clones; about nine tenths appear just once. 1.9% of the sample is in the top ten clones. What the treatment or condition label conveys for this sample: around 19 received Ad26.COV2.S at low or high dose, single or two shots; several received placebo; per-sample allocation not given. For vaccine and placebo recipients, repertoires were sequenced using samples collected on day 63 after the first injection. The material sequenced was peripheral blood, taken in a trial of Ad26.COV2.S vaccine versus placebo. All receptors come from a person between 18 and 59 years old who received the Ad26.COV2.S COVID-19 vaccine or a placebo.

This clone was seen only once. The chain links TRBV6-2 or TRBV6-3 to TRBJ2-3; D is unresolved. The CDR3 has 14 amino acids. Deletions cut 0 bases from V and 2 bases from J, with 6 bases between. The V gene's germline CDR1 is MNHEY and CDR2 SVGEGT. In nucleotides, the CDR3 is TGTGCCAGCAGTTACTCCACGACCACAGATACGCAGTATTTT. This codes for CASSYSTTTDTQYF.

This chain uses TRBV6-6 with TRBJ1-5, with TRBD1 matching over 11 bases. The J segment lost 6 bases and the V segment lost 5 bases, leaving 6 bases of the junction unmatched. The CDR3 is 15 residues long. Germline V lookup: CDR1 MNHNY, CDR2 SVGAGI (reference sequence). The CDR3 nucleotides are TGTGCCAGCAGTGCCCCGGGACAGGGGGTTCAGCCCCAGCATTTT. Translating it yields CASSAPGQGVQPQHF.